This T cell receptor (beta chain) derives from a study of chemoradiotherapy in HPV16-positive cancers. The method was immunoSEQ multiplex PCR; TCRdb's version includes in-frame clones alone and lacks a portion of them. This sample yields about 3,000 clones, of which 70% to 80% are seen a single time; 9% to 9.5% belongs to the top ten. The sample here was tumor tissue, taken from a patient who underwent chemoradiotherapy. The source is a human donor with HPV-associated anogenital cancer.

The CDR3 nucleotides are TGTGCCAGCAGCCGCTCGGCGGGGATAGCCACTGAAGCTTTCTTT. Encoded protein: CASSRSAGIATEAFF. V and J are TRBV7-2 and TRBJ1-1; D not resolved. CDR1 and CDR2 (germline): SGHTA, FQGNSA. The germline V and J ends were trimmed by 5 bases and 4 bases, with 17 bases remaining between them. CDR3 size: 15 residues.